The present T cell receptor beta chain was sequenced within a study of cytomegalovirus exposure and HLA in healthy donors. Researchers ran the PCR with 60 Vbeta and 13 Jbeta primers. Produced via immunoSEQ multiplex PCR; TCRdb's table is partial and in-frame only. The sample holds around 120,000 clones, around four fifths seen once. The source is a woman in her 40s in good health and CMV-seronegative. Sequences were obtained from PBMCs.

CDR3 sequence reads: CASTTEKFSGANVLTF. For the CDR3, the DNA is TGCGCCAGCACAACAGAAAAGTTCTCTGGGGCCAACGTCCTGACTTTC. The chain has TRBV10-1 and TRBJ2-6; D is undetermined. From germline, CDR1 is WNHNN and CDR2 SYGVQD (reference sequence). The CDR3 runs to 16 residues. V was shortened by 7 bases and J by 0 bases, with 13 bases between the two germline ends.